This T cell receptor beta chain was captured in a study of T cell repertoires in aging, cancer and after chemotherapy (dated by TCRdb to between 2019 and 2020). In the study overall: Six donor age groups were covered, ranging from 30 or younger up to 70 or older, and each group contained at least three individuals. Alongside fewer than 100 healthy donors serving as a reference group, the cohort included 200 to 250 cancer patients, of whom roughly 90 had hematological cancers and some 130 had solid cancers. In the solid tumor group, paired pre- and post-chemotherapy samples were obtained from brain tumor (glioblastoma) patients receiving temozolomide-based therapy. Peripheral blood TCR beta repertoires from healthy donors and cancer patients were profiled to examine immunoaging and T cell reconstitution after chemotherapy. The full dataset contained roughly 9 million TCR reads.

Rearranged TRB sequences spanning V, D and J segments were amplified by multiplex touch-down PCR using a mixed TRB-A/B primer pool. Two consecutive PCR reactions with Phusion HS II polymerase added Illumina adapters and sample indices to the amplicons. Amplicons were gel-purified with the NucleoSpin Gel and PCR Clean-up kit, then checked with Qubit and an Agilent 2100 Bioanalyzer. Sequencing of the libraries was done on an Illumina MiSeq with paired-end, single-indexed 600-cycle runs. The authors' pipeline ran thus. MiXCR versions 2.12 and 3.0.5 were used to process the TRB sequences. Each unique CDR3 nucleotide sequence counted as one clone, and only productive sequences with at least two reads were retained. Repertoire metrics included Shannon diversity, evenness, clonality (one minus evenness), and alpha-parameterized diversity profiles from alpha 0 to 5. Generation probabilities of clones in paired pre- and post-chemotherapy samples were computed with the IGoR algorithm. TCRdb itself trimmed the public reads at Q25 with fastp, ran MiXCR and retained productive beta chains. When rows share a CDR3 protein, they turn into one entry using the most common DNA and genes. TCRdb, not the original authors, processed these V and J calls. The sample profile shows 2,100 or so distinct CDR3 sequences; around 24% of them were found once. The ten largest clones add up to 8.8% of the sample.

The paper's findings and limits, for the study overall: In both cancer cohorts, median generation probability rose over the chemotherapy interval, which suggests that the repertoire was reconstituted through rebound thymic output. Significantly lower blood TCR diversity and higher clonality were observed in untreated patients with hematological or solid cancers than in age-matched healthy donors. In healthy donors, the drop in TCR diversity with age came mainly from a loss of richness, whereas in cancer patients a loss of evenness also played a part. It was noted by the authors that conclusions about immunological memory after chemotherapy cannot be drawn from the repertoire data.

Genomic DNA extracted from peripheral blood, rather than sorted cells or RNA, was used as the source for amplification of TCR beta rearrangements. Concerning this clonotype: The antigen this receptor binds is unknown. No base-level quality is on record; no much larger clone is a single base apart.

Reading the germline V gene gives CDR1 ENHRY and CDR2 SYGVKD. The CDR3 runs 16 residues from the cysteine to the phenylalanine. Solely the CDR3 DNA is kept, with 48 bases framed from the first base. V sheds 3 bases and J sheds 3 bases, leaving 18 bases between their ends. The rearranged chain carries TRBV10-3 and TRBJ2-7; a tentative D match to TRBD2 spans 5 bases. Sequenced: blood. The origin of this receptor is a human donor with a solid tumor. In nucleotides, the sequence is TGTGCCATCAGTGAAGCGGCCGTTAAACGAAGCTACGAGCAGTACTTC. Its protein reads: CAISEAAVKRSYEQYF.